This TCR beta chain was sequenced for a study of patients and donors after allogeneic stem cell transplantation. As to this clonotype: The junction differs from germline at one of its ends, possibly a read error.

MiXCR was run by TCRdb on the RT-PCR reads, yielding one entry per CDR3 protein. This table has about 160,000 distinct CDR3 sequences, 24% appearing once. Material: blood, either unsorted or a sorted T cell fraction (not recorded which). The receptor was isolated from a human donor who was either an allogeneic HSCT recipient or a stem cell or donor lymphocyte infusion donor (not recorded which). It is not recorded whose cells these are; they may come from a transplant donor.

The CDR3 DNA is TGTGCCAGCAGTATGACAGGGAATCTGCCCCAGCATTTT. It encodes CASSMTGNLPQHF. The J gene is TRBJ1-5, the V gene TRBV6-1; 7 nucleotides align to TRBD1. Germline assignment: CDR1 MNHNS and CDR2 SASEGT. The CDR3 is 13 amino acids.